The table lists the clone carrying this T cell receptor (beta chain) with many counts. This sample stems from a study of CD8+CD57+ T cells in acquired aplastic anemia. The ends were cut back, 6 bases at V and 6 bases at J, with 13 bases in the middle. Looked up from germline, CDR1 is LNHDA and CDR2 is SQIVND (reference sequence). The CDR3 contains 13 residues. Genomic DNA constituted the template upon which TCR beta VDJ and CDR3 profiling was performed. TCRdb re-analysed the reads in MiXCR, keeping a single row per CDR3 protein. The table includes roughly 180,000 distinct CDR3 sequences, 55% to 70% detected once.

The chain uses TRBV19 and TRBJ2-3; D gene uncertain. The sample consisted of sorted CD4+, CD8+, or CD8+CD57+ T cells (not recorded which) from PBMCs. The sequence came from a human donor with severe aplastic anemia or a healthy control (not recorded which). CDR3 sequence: CASSPSLWDTQYF. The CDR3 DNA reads TGTGCCAGTAGCCCATCACTCTGGGATACGCAGTATTTT.